This T cell receptor beta chain was identified during a study of cytomegalovirus exposure and HLA in healthy donors. In the study overall: Among the roughly 380 donors who were genotyped, roughly 86% fell in the genetic ancestry cluster that is associated with self-reported Caucasian donors. Whole-study findings and limits: The authors considered a cluster of highly shared sequence variants likely to be a sequencing artifact. Earlier findings revealed that most TCR beta V segments proved productive either about 87% or about 30% of the time. Roughly even sequencing depth across donors was the assumption behind the presence/absence analyses.

The PCR used 60 Vbeta and 13 Jbeta primers. TCRdb's table, derived via immunoSEQ multiplex PCR, lists solely in-frame clones and lacks some. This sample has 110,000 to 150,000 clones; 72% occur once, and the top ten carry approximately 2.1%. CDR3 size: 17 residues. Trimming removed 0 bases from V and 6 bases from J, with 17 bases in between. Germline assignment: CDR1 LGHNT and CDR2 FRNRAP. For this clone: As yet, its antigen is unknown.

Sequenced sample: PBMCs. This TCR derives from a man in his forties in good health and CMV-seronegative. The chain recombines TRBV12-5 with TRBJ2-2, with D perhaps matching TRBD2 (6 bases). This chain's CDR3 is CASGLVIGGRLPGELFF. CDR3 in DNA: TGTGCTAGTGGTTTGGTAATTGGGGGGAGGTTGCCCGGGGAGCTGTTTTTT.